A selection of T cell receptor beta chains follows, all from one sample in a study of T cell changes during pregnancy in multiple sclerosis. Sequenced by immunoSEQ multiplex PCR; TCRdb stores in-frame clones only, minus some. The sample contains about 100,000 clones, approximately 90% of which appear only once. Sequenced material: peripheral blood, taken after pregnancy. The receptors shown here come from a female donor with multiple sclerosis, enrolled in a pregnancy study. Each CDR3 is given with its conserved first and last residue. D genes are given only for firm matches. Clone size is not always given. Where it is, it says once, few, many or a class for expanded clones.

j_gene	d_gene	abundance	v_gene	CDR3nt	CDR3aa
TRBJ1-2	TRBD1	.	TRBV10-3	TGTGCCATCAGTGGTGTACCGGGACAGAAAATCTATGGCTACACCTTC	CAISGVPGQKIYGYTF
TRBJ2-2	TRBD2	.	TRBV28	TGTGCCAGCAGTTCCCATAGCGGGAGCCGCAACACCGGGGAGCTGTTTTTT	CASSSHSGSRNTGELFF
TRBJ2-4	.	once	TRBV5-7	TGTGCCAGCAGCTTGTCCCTCCAGCGCAAAAACATTCAGTACTTC	CASSLSLQRKNIQYF
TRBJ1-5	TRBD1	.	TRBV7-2	TGTGCCAGCAGCTTCGGGACAGTGCCTACTCGGCCCCAGCATTTT	CASSFGTVPTRPQHF
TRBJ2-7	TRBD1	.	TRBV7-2	TGTGCCAGCAGCTGGGACAGGGGTTACGAGCAGTACTTC	CASSWDRGYEQYF
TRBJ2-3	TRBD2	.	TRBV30	TGTGCCTGGAGTGCTTCGAGGACTAGCGTCCCAGATACGCAGTATTTT	CAWSASRTSVPDTQYF
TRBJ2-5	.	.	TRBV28	TGTGCCAGCAGTTTATGGGGTTTAGCGGAGACCCAGTACTTC	CASSLWGLAETQYF
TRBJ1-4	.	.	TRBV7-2	TGTGCCAGCAGCTTACAGGGGCAATCTGAAAAACTGTTTTTT	CASSLQGQSEKLFF
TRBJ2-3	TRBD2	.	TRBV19	TGTGCCAGTAGTAGGGCTAGCGGGGGCACAGATACGCAGTATTTT	CASSRASGGTDTQYF
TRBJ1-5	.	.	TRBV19	TGTGCCAGTAGTATAGTCGGGAATAGCAATCAGCCCCAGCATTTT	CASSIVGNSNQPQHF
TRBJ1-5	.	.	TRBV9	TGTGCCAGCAGCGCATCAGGGTTTTTCGGTGATCAGCCCCAGCATTTT	CASSASGFFGDQPQHF
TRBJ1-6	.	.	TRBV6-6	TGTGCCAGCAGTCTACGGCCTGACTATCTGAATTCACCCCTCCACTTT	CASSLRPDYLNSPLHF